This T cell receptor (beta chain) was sequenced in a study of blood T cell repertoires in COVID-19. As for the study in general: Material from acute and convalescent COVID-19 was sourced from the United States, Italy and Spain. Sources were T cells, B-cell-depleted T cells, or PBMCs; the material itself was cDNA or gDNA.

Clinical history reported by participants formed the basis on which cohorts were assigned. Authors' analysis steps: Nucleated cell counts were estimated from reference gene primer amplification. Some clones are missing from TCRdb's copy, which holds only in-frame ones; the method was immunoSEQ multiplex PCR. The V and J calls and clone size come from that table; D and trimming were worked out from the DNA. The sample contains 350,000 to 450,000 clones, 90% to 95% of which appear only once. The receptor was isolated from a woman in her thirties or forties who had been exposed to COVID-19. The specimen sequenced was PBMCs or T cells enriched from blood (not recorded which).

CDR3 sequence: CASSLVRQQGNTEAFF. The CDR3 region has the DNA TGCGCCAGCAGCTTGGTACGACAGCAAGGAAACACTGAAGCTTTCTTT. The chain is built from TRBV5-1 and TRBJ1-1, with D tentatively TRBD1 (5 bases). V shed 0 bases and J shed 2 bases, with 14 bases lying between them. This CDR3 is 16 amino acids long. Germline lookup yields CDR1 SGHRS and CDR2 YFSETQ.